This T cell receptor beta chain was recovered during a study of PD-1 blockade in classical Hodgkin lymphoma. Time point specified: newly diagnosed, previously untreated cHL patient sample. Negative magnetic selection isolated CD4+ T cells from thawed PBMCs. The study, taken as a whole, reports: Healthy donors reportedly exceeded newly diagnosed patients in baseline TCR diversity.

Libraries were prepared by immunoSEQ multiplex PCR; TCRdb keeps only in-frame clonotypes and omits some of them. The sample records approximately 20,000 clones, around 81% being singletons. With regard to this clone: Antigen unknown.

V was clipped by 0 bases and J by 5 bases, with 5 bases between them. CDR3 size: 13 residues. Germline V gene data show CDR1 as SGHAT and CDR2 as FQNNGV. Sequences were obtained from CD4+ T cells from blood. The receptor was derived from a human donor with classical Hodgkin lymphoma. The gene calls are TRBV11-2 and TRBJ1-5, with unresolved D. The CDR3 DNA is TGTGCCAGCAGCTTAGATGTGGATCAGCCCCAGCATTTT. It encodes CASSLDVDQPQHF.